This is a list of T cell receptor beta chains from one sample in a study of shared clonotypes between healthy human individuals. Clones were read by immunoSEQ multiplex PCR, and TCRdb kept only the in-frame ones, dropping some. The sample lists hundreds of thousands of clones, less than 85% occurring once. Sample: memory CD4+ T cells sorted from blood. The source is a woman in her thirties in good health. Both conserved end residues are part of each CDR3. D genes are given only for firm matches. Clone size, where shown, is once, few, many, or a class for clones that have expanded.

.	.	TRBJ2-3	TRBV6-5	CASSGTRTDTQYF	TGTGCCAGCAGTGGCACACGGACAGATACGCAGTATTTT
many	.	TRBJ2-7	TRBV7-6	CASSLEGRGEQYF	TGTGCCAGCAGCTTAGAAGGCAGAGGGGAGCAGTACTTC
.	.	TRBJ1-5	TRBV2	CASSGAGLSNQPQHF	TGTGCCAGCAGTGGGGCGGGGTTGAGCAATCAGCCCCAGCATTTT
.	TRBD2	TRBJ2-7	TRBV10-2	CASSGHSTGGEQYF	TGCGCCAGCTCCGGACACTCTACGGGGGGTGAGCAGTACTTC
.	TRBD1	TRBJ1-5	TRBV7-9	CASSLGQAQPQHF	TGTGCCAGCAGCCTAGGACAGGCTCAGCCCCAGCATTTT
once	.	TRBJ1-3	TRBV6-1	CASIRTTGSGNTIYF	TGTGCCAGCATCCGAACTACAGGGTCGGGAAACACCATATATTTT
.	.	TRBJ2-7	TRBV28	CASRPRDSGTYEQYF	TGTGCCAGCAGACCCCGGGATAGCGGCACCTACGAGCAGTACTTC
.	TRBD1	TRBJ2-5	TRBV7-9	CASTTPGTGVQETQYF	TGTGCCAGCACTACACCAGGGACAGGGGTTCAAGAGACCCAGTACTTC
.	.	TRBJ1-3	TRBV7-2	CASSRNGLGNTIYF	TGTGCCAGCAGCCGTAACGGGTTAGGAAACACCATATATTTT
once	TRBD1	TRBJ2-7	TRBV7-9	CASSSRGSSYEQYF	TGTGCCAGCAGCTCCAGGGGGAGCTCCTACGAGCAGTACTTC
once	.	TRBJ2-5	TRBV5-1	CASSWGTGYDETQYF	TGCGCCAGCAGCTGGGGAACAGGGTACGACGAGACCCAGTACTTC
.	.	TRBJ1-5	TRBV6-1	CATMWDSNQPQHF	TGTGCCACCATGTGGGATAGCAATCAGCCCCAGCATTTT
.	.	TRBJ2-7	TRBV28	CASSSPTIMGEQYF	TGTGCCAGCAGTTCCCCGACAATCATGGGCGAGCAGTACTTC
.	TRBD1	TRBJ1-5	TRBV10-3	CAISQTGSQPQHF	TGTGCCATCAGTCAGACAGGGAGTCAGCCCCAGCATTTT
.	.	TRBJ1-3	TRBV19	CASSVTVSGNTIYF	TGTGCCAGTAGTGTTACAGTAAGCGGAAACACCATATATTTT
.	.	TRBJ2-4	TRBV2	CASRLGSLDIQYF	TGTGCCAGCAGACTCGGGAGTTTGGACATTCAGTACTTC
.	.	TRBJ1-1	TRBV6-1	CASSEGLGNRDADHWAFF	TGTGCCAGCAGTGAAGGTCTGGGGAACCGGGACGCAGATCACTGGGCTTTCTTT
.	TRBD1	TRBJ1-2	TRBV27	CASSPGTEEGYTF	TGTGCCAGCAGTCCCGGGACAGAGGAAGGCTACACCTTC
.	TRBD1	TRBJ1-5	TRBV11-3	CASNCPLGPQGVGVNQPQHF	TGTGCCAGCAACTGTCCCTTAGGGCCCCAGGGGGTAGGGGTCAATCAGCCCCAGCATTTT
many	.	TRBJ1-3	TRBV7-9	CASSLAKTGIGNTIYF	TGTGCCAGCAGCTTAGCGAAGACAGGAATCGGAAACACCATATATTTT
.	.	TRBJ2-5	TRBV7-9	CASSPPRYETQYF	TGTGCCAGCAGCCCTCCACGATACGAGACCCAGTACTTC
.	TRBD2	TRBJ2-3	TRBV6-6	CATETSGSSRTDTQYF	TGTGCCACCGAGACTAGCGGGAGCTCCAGGACAGATACGCAGTATTTT
.	.	TRBJ1-5	TRBV4-1	CASSPPVPGEQPQHF	TGCGCCAGCAGCCCCCCGGTTCCCGGGGAACAGCCCCAGCATTTT
.	.	TRBJ1-4	TRBV19	CASSLNEKLFF	TGTGCCAGTAGTTTGAATGAAAAACTGTTTTTT
.	.	TRBJ1-1	TRBV21-1	CASSKTLPADVGNTEAFF	TGTGCCAGCAGCAAGACCCTTCCTGCTGACGTAGGGAACACTGAAGCTTTCTTT
.	.	TRBJ2-1	TRBV10-2	CASSESVDLYGEQFF	TGCGCCAGCAGTGAGTCGGTAGATCTCTACGGTGAGCAGTTCTTC